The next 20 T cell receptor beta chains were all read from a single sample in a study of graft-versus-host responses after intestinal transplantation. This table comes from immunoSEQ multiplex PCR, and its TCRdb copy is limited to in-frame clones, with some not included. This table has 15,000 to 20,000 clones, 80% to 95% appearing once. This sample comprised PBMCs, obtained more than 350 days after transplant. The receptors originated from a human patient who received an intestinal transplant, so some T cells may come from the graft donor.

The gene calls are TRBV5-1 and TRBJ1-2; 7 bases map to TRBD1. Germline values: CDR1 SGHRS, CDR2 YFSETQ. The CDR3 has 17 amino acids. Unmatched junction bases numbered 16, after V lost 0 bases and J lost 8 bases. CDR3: CASSLEGKGAQSKGYTF. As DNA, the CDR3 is TGCGCCAGCAGCTTGGAGGGGAAGGGGGCGCAATCCAAAGGCTACACCTTC.

In DNA form, the CDR3 reads TGTGCCAGCAGCTCTCGGGGGGGCAGGACAGATACGCAGTATTTT. Translating gives CASSSRGGRTDTQYF. The rearrangement links TRBV7-2 to TRBJ2-3; TRBD2 matches 8 bases. Germline trimming cut 4 bases from V and 3 bases from J; bases unmatched to any gene: 6. Germline V gene data show CDR1 as SGHTA and CDR2 as FQGNSA. The CDR3 consists of 15 residues.

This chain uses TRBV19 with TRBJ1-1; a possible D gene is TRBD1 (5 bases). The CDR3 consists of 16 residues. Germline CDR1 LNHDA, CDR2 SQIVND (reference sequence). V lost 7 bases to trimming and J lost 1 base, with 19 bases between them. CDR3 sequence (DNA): TGTGCCAGTACCCCTCAGGGTGGCGGTCCGAACACTGAAGCTTTCTTT. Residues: CASTPQGGGPNTEAFF.

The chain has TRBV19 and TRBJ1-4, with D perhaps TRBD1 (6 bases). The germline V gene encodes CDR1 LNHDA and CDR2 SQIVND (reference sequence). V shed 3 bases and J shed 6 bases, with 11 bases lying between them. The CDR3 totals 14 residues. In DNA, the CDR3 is TGTGCCAGTAGTATGGGGGGCGCCGATGAAAAACTGTTTTTT. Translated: CASSMGGADEKLFF.

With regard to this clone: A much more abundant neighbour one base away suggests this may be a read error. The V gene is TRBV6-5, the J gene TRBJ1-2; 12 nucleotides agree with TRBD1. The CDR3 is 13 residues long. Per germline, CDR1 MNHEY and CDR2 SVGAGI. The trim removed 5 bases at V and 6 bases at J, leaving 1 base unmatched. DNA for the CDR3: TGTGCCAGCAGTGGGACAGGGGGCGATGGCTACACCTTC. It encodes CASSGTGGDGYTF.

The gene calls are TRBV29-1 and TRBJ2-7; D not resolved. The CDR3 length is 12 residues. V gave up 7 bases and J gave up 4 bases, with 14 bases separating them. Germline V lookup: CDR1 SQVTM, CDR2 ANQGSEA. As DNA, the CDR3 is TGCAGCGGAAAAGAGAGAGAGTACGAGCAGTACTTC. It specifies CSGKEREYEQYF.

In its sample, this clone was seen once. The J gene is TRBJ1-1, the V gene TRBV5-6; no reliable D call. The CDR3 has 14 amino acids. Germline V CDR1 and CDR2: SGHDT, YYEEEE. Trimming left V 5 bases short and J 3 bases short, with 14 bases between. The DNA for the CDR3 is TGTGCCAGCAGTCCGACGGACGGATACACTGAAGCTTTCTTT. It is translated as CASSPTDGYTEAFF.

The CDR3 DNA reads TGTGCCAGCAGTTCCGGGACTAGCGGGACAGATACGCAGTATTTT. Translating gives CASSSGTSGTDTQYF. This chain links TRBV28 with TRBJ2-3; 12 bases align to TRBD2. Germline trimming cut 4 bases from V and 3 bases from J; bases unmatched to any gene: 2. The CDR3 extends over 15 amino acids. Per the germline V gene, CDR1 is MDHEN and CDR2 is SYDVKM. The whole variable domain, remainder taken from reference TRBV28 and TRBJ2-3, is DVKVTQSSRYLVKRTGEKVFLECVQDMDHENMFWYRQDPGLGLRLIYFSYDVKMKEKGDIPEGYSVSREKKERFSLILESASTNQTSMYLCASSSGTSGTDTQYFGPGTRLTVL.

The CDR3, as DNA: TGTGCCAGCAGTTATGGCCTGTACATGGACAATGAGCAGTTCTTC. It specifies CASSYGLYMDNEQFF. This chain links TRBV6-6 with TRBJ2-1; D gene ambiguous. CDR1 MNHNY and CDR2 SVGAGI come from the germline V gene (reference sequence). Deletions cut 3 bases from V and 5 bases from J, with 14 bases between. CDR3 length: 15 residues.

DNA of the CDR3: TGTGCCAGCAGTGCGACTAGCGGGGGATCCAATGAGCAGTTCTTC. Its translation: CASSATSGGSNEQFF. The chain recombines TRBV2 with TRBJ2-1, with 12 bases matching TRBD2. The CDR3 runs to 15 residues. Trimming at V came to 4 bases and at J to 6 bases, leaving 4 bases not matched to a gene. Germline V gene sequence: CDR1 SNHLY, CDR2 FYNNEI.

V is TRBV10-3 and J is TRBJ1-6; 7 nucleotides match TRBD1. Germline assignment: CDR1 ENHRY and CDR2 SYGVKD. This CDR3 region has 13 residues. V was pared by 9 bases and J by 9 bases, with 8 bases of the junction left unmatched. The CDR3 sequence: CAIARDSSSPLHF. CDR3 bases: TGTGCCATAGCCCGGGACAGTTCTTCACCCCTCCACTTT.

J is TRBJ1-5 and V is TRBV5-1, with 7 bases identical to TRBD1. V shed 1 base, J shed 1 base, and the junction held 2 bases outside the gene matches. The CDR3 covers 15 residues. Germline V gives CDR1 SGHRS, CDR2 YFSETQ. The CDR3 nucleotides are TGCGCCAGCAGCTTGACAGGGGAGAGCAATCAGCCCCAGCATTTT. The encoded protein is CASSLTGESNQPQHF.

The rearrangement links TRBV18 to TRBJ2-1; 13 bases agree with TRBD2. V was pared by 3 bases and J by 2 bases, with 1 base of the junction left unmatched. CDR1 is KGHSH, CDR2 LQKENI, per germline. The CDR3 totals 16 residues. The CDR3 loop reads CASSPGLAGAYNEQFF. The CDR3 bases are TGTGCCAGCTCACCTGGACTAGCGGGGGCCTACAATGAGCAGTTCTTC.

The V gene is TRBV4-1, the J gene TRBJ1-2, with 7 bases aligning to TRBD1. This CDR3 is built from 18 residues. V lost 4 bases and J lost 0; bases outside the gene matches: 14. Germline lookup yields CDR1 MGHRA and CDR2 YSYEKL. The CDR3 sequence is CASSRESGQLLPNYGYTF. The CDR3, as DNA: TGCGCCAGCAGCCGAGAATCGGGACAGCTACTTCCTAACTATGGCTACACCTTC.

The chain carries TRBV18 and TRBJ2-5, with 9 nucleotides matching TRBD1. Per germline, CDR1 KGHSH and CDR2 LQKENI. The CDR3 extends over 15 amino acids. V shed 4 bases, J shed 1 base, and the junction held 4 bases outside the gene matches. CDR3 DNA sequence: TGTGCCAGCTCACGCCGACAGGGGGGCCAAGAGACCCAGTACTTC. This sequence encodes CASSRRQGGQETQYF.

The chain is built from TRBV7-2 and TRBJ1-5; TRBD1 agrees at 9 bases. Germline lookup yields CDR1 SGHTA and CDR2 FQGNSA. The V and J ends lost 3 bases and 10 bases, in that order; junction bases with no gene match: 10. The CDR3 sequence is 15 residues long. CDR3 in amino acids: CASSFGGTGMRPQHF. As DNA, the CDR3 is TGTGCCAGCAGCTTTGGTGGGACAGGGATGAGACCCCAGCATTTT. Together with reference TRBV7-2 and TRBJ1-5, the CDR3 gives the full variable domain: GAGVSQSPSNKVTEKGKDVELRCDPISGHTALYWYRQSLGQGLEFLIYFQGNSAPDKSGLPSDRFSAERTGGSVSTLTIQRTQQEDSAVYLCASSFGGTGMRPQHFGDGTRLSIL.

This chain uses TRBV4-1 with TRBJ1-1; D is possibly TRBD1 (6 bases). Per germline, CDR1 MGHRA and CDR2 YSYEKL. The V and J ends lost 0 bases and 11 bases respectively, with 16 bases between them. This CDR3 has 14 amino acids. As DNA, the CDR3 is TGCGCCAGCAGCCAAGAAGGAGCAGGGGAGGCCGCTTTCTTT. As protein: CASSQEGAGEAAFF.

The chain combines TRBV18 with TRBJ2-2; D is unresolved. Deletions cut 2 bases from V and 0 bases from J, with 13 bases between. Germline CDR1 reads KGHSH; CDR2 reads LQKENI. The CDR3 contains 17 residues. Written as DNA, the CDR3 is TGTGCCAGCTCACCAGACAAAGGACCCGCGAACACCGGGGAGCTGTTTTTT. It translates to CASSPDKGPANTGELFF.

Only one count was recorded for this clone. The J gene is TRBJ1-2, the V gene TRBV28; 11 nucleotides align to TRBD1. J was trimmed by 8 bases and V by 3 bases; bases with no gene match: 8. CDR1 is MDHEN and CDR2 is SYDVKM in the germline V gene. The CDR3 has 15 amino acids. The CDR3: CASSFRPGQGDGYTF. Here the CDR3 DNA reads TGTGCCAGCAGTTTTCGTCCGGGACAGGGGGACGGCTACACCTTC.

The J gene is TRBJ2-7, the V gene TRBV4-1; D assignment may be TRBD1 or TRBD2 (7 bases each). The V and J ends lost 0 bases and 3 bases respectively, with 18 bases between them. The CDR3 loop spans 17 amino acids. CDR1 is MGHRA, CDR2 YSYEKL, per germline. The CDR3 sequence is CASSQDGEGAQFYEQYF. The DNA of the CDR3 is TGCGCCAGCAGCCAAGACGGGGAGGGGGCCCAATTCTACGAGCAGTACTTC.